The 19 T cell receptor beta chains below all came from one sample that was sequenced in a study of blood T cell repertoires in COVID-19 (dated by TCRdb to 2019 to 2021). Receptor amplification or capture employed the immunoSEQ multiplex PCR assay. What TCRdb holds here is the immuneACCESS table cut down to in-frame rearrangements. Part of the clones is not present; checked against another copy, under half of the missing clones reflect an unresolved V gene, and the others are unexplained. For this sample there are a few hundred thousand clones; 85% to 90% appear just once. About 1% of the sample rests with the top ten. The specimen sequenced was PBMCs or T cells enriched from blood (not recorded which). The receptor source for this set is a young man who had recovered from COVID-19.

The chain employs TRBV5-1 and TRBJ2-1; D not resolved. Trimming took 0 bases from V and 0 from J, leaving 7 bases between them. This CDR3 has 15 amino acids. The germline CDR1 and CDR2 sequences are SGHRS and YFSETQ. CDR3 loop: CASSLGQASYNEQFF. The CDR3 bases are TGCGCCAGCAGCTTGGGCCAGGCCTCCTACAATGAGCAGTTCTTC.

V usage is TRBV9 and J usage is TRBJ2-1; perhaps TRBD2 as D (7 bases). Germline values: CDR1 SGDLS, CDR2 YYNGEE. CDR3 length equals 17 residues. Trimming shortened V by 3 bases and J by 6 bases, and 22 bases separated the two germline ends. The CDR3 here is CASSGIQGAGTFNEQFF. The DNA of the CDR3 is TGTGCCAGCAGCGGTATACAGGGAGCGGGAACCTTCAATGAGCAGTTCTTC.

The rearrangement uses TRBV5-1 and TRBJ2-5, with 8 bases matching TRBD2. Looked up from germline, CDR1 is SGHRS and CDR2 is YFSETQ. V was clipped by 4 bases and J by 2 bases; unmatched bases: 4. The CDR3 totals 14 residues. The CDR3 region has the DNA TGCGCCAGCAGCCATGCTAGCGGGCAAGAGACCCAGTACTTC. This translates into CASSHASGQETQYF.

The chain employs TRBV19 and TRBJ1-2; D is possibly TRBD1 (5 bases). This CDR3 has 15 amino acids. Germline V gives CDR1 LNHDA, CDR2 SQIVND (reference sequence). V dropped 7 bases and J dropped 2 bases, with 17 bases sitting between them. Here the CDR3 DNA reads TGTGCCAGTACCAACCAGGGAAGCCTAAACTATGGCTACACCTTC. It is translated as CASTNQGSLNYGYTF.

A single count supports this clone. V is TRBV7-2 and J is TRBJ1-2; the D gene is possibly TRBD1 (6 bases). The CDR3 length is 14 residues. Germline V gene sequence: CDR1 SGHTA, CDR2 FQGNSA. With 4 bases removed from V and 4 bases from J, the gap between germline ends came to 13 bases. CDR3 sequence reads: CASSSRQVLYGYTF. In DNA, the CDR3 is TGTGCCAGCAGCTCCCGACAGGTCCTCTATGGCTACACCTTC. The whole variable domain, remainder taken from reference TRBV7-2 and TRBJ1-2, is GAGVSQSPSNKVTEKGKDVELRCDPISGHTALYWYRQSLGQGLEFLIYFQGNSAPDKSGLPSDRFSAERTGGSVSTLTIQRTQQEDSAVYLCASSSRQVLYGYTFGSGTRLTVV.

This chain uses TRBV19 with TRBJ2-3; the match to TRBD1 covers 9 bases. CDR1 is LNHDA and CDR2 is SQIVND in the germline V gene (reference sequence). The J segment lost 3 bases and the V segment lost 6 bases, leaving 4 bases of the junction unmatched. The CDR3 loop spans 14 amino acids. CDR3 amino acids: CASSQTGGTDTQYF. CDR3 coding DNA: TGTGCCAGTAGCCAGACAGGGGGGACAGATACGCAGTATTTT.

This chain joins TRBV5-6 and TRBJ2-7; 13 bases map to TRBD2. With 4 bases clipped from V and 0 bases from J, the junction kept 1 base outside the gene matches. This CDR3 spans 15 amino acids. The germline CDR1 and CDR2 sequences are SGHDT and YYEEEE. This CDR3 reads CASSRTSGSSYEQYF. The CDR3 DNA reads as TGTGCCAGCAGCCGGACTAGCGGGAGCTCCTACGAGCAGTACTTC.

The chain joins TRBV9 to TRBJ2-1; TRBD2 is a possible D gene (7 bases). This CDR3 contains 15 residues. V shed 1 base and J shed 2 bases, with 10 bases lying between them. The germline V gene has CDR1 SGDLS and CDR2 YYNGEE. CDR3: CASSVLGGPYNEQFF. Written as DNA, the CDR3 is TGTGCCAGCAGCGTACTCGGGGGGCCCTACAATGAGCAGTTCTTC.

The V gene is TRBV5-1, the J gene TRBJ2-2; weak D call: TRBD1 (6 bases). Germline V gives CDR1 SGHRS, CDR2 YFSETQ. Trimming removed 0 bases at V and 6 bases at J, with 18 bases between. CDR3 length: 17 amino acids. The CDR3, as DNA: TGCGCCAGCAGCTTGGCTGGACAGTCAACGTGGTCCGGGGAGCTGTTTTTT. Its translation: CASSLAGQSTWSGELFF.

The rearrangement links TRBV18 to TRBJ2-3; tentative D call: TRBD1 (6 bases). The CDR3 covers 14 residues. CDR1 is KGHSH and CDR2 is LQKENI in the germline V gene. V shed 3 bases and J shed 4 bases, with 11 bases lying between them. The CDR3, as DNA: TGTGCCAGCTCACCGGATCGACAGGCAGATACGCAGTATTTT. It yields the protein CASSPDRQADTQYF.

The J gene is TRBJ2-7, the V gene TRBV11-1; TRBD2 matches at 7 bases. Per germline, CDR1 SGHAT and CDR2 FQDESV (reference sequence). Trimming took 3 bases from V and 5 from J; bases not matched to a gene: 10. The length of the CDR3 is 15 residues. The CDR3 spells CASSFPTAGVHEQYF. As DNA, the CDR3 is TGTGCCAGCAGCTTCCCCACGGCGGGAGTTCACGAGCAGTACTTC.

The chain joins TRBV28 to TRBJ2-7; 8 bases are a match to TRBD1. V shed 6 bases, J shed 3 bases, and the junction held 4 bases outside the gene matches. The CDR3 contains 13 residues. CDR1 is MDHEN, CDR2 SYDVKM, per germline. CDR3: CASRGQGSYEQYF. The CDR3 nucleotides are TGTGCCAGCAGAGGACAGGGAAGCTACGAGCAGTACTTC.

CDR3 residues: CSAWTGVMNTEAFF. In DNA form, the CDR3 reads TGCAGCGCGTGGACAGGGGTAATGAACACTGAAGCTTTCTTT. This chain connects TRBV29-1 to TRBJ1-1; TRBD1 matches at 9 bases. J was trimmed by 0 bases and V by 7 bases; bases with no gene match: 6. Germline CDR1 reads SQVTM; CDR2 reads ANQGSEA. The CDR3 extends over 14 amino acids.

The gene calls are TRBV11-2 and TRBJ2-5; 11 nucleotides align to TRBD1. J was trimmed by 1 base and V by 5 bases; bases with no gene match: 3. The CDR3 is 15 residues long. Germline loops: CDR1 SGHAT, CDR2 FQNNGV. The CDR3 reads CASSIGTGGQETQYF. Here the CDR3 DNA reads TGTGCCAGCAGCATCGGGACAGGGGGCCAAGAGACCCAGTACTTC.

The V and J genes are TRBV7-9 and TRBJ1-2, with 12 bases aligning to TRBD1. The germline CDR1 and CDR2 sequences are SEHNR and FQNEAQ (reference sequence). The V and J ends lost 5 bases and 3 bases, in that order; junction bases with no gene match: 13. The CDR3 is 18 amino acids. This CDR3 reads CASSGSGTGGYIDYGYTF. The CDR3 coding sequence is TGTGCCAGCAGCGGATCCGGGACAGGGGGCTATATAGACTATGGCTACACCTTC.

The gene calls are TRBV5-1 and TRBJ2-1; 12 bases match TRBD2. The CDR3 is 17 amino acids. Germline CDR1 and CDR2: SGHRS and YFSETQ. V gave up 2 bases and J gave up 6 bases; unmatched junction bases: 9. The CDR3 DNA reads as TGCGCCAGCAGCTTCAAGACTAGCGGGAGAAAAGGCAATGAGCAGTTCTTC. It codes for CASSFKTSGRKGNEQFF.

The chain recombines TRBV18 with TRBJ2-3; possibly TRBD2 for D (5 bases). CDR3 length: 13 amino acids. Trimming stripped 3 bases from V and 5 bases from J, with 9 bases between. Per the germline V gene, CDR1 is KGHSH and CDR2 is LQKENI. The CDR3 spells CASSPRERDTQYF. The CDR3 DNA reads TGTGCCAGCTCACCGAGGGAGAGAGATACGCAGTATTTT.

The V and J genes are TRBV7-8 and TRBJ2-7; 9 nucleotides line up with TRBD1. Germline CDR1 is SGHVS and CDR2 is FQNEAQ. The CDR3 totals 16 residues. J lost 6 bases, V lost 1 base, and 10 bases had no gene match. CDR3 amino acids: CASSLVSLTGGAEQYF. The CDR3 DNA is TGTGCCAGCAGCTTAGTTAGCCTCACAGGGGGCGCCGAGCAGTACTTC.

This chain links TRBV5-4 with TRBJ2-7; a weak D match, TRBD1 (6 bases). The CDR3 length is 15 residues. The V and J ends lost 4 bases and 0 bases respectively, with 14 bases between them. From germline, CDR1 is SGHNT and CDR2 YYREEE (reference sequence). CDR3 in DNA: TGTGCCAGCAGCCAGGGGACGGTAAGCTCCTACGAGCAGTACTTC. Amino acids: CASSQGTVSSYEQYF.